The 31 T cell receptor beta chains below were found in one sample sequenced in a study of blood T cell repertoires in COVID-19. Libraries were prepared by immunoSEQ multiplex PCR; TCRdb keeps only in-frame clonotypes and omits some of them. The data contain around 160,000 clones, over 80% of them singletons. Sequencing used PBMCs or T cells enriched from blood (not recorded which). These receptors were obtained from an older woman who had recovered from COVID-19.

The CDR3 DNA follows: TGTGCCAGCAGCCAGGAATCAGGAGAAGCTTTCTTT. It encodes CASSQESGEAFF. The rearrangement uses TRBV3-1 (or the pseudogene TRBV3-2) and TRBJ1-1; no definite D call. The CDR3 is 12 amino acids. Germline V gives CDR1 LGHDT, CDR2 YNNKEL (reference sequence). Trimming stripped 3 bases from V and 8 bases from J, with 10 bases between.

The rearrangement links TRBV7-3 to TRBJ2-1, with D perhaps TRBD2 (6 bases). The V end lost 5 bases, the J end lost 5 bases, and 16 bases lay between the germline ends. Germline V gene data show CDR1 as SGHTA and CDR2 as FQGTGA. The CDR3 loop spans 15 amino acids. The CDR3 DNA reads TGTGCCAGCAGCAAACTAGCTTCACCTAACAATGAGCAGTTCTTC. The encoded protein is CASSKLASPNNEQFF.

The chain recombines TRBV9 with TRBJ1-1; TRBD1 matches 9 bases. CDR3 size: 17 residues. Germline CDR1 SGDLS, CDR2 YYNGEE. The junction had 7 bases not matched to a gene; V was cut back by 0 bases and J by 1 base. The CDR3 here is CASSVGLDRGRNTEAFF. Here the CDR3 DNA reads TGTGCCAGCAGCGTAGGTCTGGACAGGGGAAGGAACACTGAAGCTTTCTTT. Together with reference TRBV9 and TRBJ1-1, the CDR3 gives the full variable domain: DSGVTQTPKHLITATGQRVTLRCSPRSGDLSVYWYQQSLDQGLQFLIQYYNGEERAKGNILERFSAQQFPDLHSELNLSSLELGDSALYFCASSVGLDRGRNTEAFFGQGTRLTVV.

The rearrangement links TRBV2 to TRBJ2-7; perhaps TRBD2 as D (6 bases). The CDR3 covers 14 residues. Deletions cut 6 bases from V and 4 bases from J, with 16 bases between. The germline CDR1 and CDR2 sequences are SNHLY and FYNNEI. CDR3 nucleotide sequence: TGTGCCAGCAGGGGGGGTCTGCCGACGTACGAGCAGTACTTC. As protein: CASRGGLPTYEQYF.

The chain is built from TRBV6-5 and TRBJ1-1; 9 bases line up with TRBD1. V dropped 4 bases and J dropped 1; count of bases not matched to a gene: 7. CDR3 length equals 16 residues. Germline lookup yields CDR1 MNHEY and CDR2 SVGAGI. The CDR3 is CASSFDPGQGNTEAFF. The CDR3 region has the DNA TGTGCCAGCAGTTTTGACCCGGGACAGGGGAACACTGAAGCTTTCTTT.

The sample holds a few counts of this clone. The J gene is TRBJ2-5, the V gene TRBV7-8; 8 bases are shared with TRBD2. CDR1 and CDR2 from the germline V gene are SGHVS and FQNEAQ. Germline trimming cut 0 bases from V and 1 base from J; bases unmatched to any gene: 4. The CDR3 covers 16 residues. CDR3 nucleotides: TGTGCCAGCAGCTTAGCGGAGCGGGGGATCCAAGAGACCCAGTACTTC. Translated, it gives CASSLAERGIQETQYF.

This chain links TRBV2 with TRBJ2-3; TRBD2 aligns across 8 bases. Germline CDR1 reads SNHLY; CDR2 reads FYNNEI. The CDR3 is 15 amino acids. Unmatched junction bases numbered 5, after V lost 6 bases and J lost 0 bases. CDR3 bases: TGTGCCAGCAGGCGGACTAGCCTTAGCACAGATACGCAGTATTTT. It encodes CASRRTSLSTDTQYF.

The J gene is TRBJ2-7, the V gene TRBV6-2 or TRBV6-3, with TRBD2 matching 8 bases. The length of the CDR3 is 16 residues. With V trimmed by 5 bases and J by 7 bases, 16 bases remained unmatched. Germline-derived CDR1 and CDR2 are MNHEY and SVGEGT. This CDR3 reads CASSTAGAPGPSEQYF. The CDR3 bases are TGTGCCAGCAGTACAGCGGGAGCCCCTGGTCCGTCAGAGCAGTACTTC.

The rearrangement uses TRBV4-1 and TRBJ1-2, with TRBD1 as a possible D gene (6 bases). The V gene lost 0 bases and the J gene lost 7 bases, with 21 bases spanning the gap. The CDR3 is made up of 17 amino acids. CDR1 MGHRA and CDR2 YSYEKL come from the germline V gene. The CDR3 coding sequence is TGCGCCAGCAGCCAAGATACTGGGGGCGGTCCACGTCCTGGCTACACCTTC. This translates into CASSQDTGGGPRPGYTF.

This chain joins TRBV29-1 and TRBJ1-1, with 9 bases that match TRBD1. J gave up 4 bases and V 1 base, and 4 bases lay outside the gene matches. The germline V gene has CDR1 SQVTM and CDR2 ANQGSEA. The length of the CDR3 is 14 residues. CDR3 sequence: CSVEVTGGSTEAFF. In DNA, the CDR3 is TGCAGCGTTGAAGTGACAGGGGGTAGCACTGAAGCTTTCTTT.

J is TRBJ1-2 and V is TRBV11-2; 11 bases are a match to TRBD1. Losses at the gene ends were 5 bases for V and 4 bases for J; bases not matched to a gene: 3. The germline gives CDR1 SGHAT, CDR2 FQNNGV. This CDR3 spans 14 amino acids. DNA for the CDR3: TGTGCCAGCAGCCCCGGGACAGGGGGCTATGGCTACACCTTC. This codes for CASSPGTGGYGYTF. The variable domain in full, with the rest retrieved from reference TRBV11-2 and TRBJ1-2, is EAGVAQSPRYKIIEKRQSVAFWCNPISGHATLYWYQQILGQGPKLLIQFQNNGVVDDSQLPKDRFSAERLKGVDSTLKIQPAKLEDSAVYLCASSPGTGGYGYTFGSGTRLTVV.

V and J are TRBV5-1 and TRBJ1-1, with no clear D. V was pared by 1 base and J by 0 bases, with 4 bases between. The germline V gene encodes CDR1 SGHRS and CDR2 YFSETQ. The CDR3 spans 13 residues. The DNA of the CDR3 is TGCGCCAGCAGCTTGTACTTGAACACTGAAGCTTTCTTT. It codes for CASSLYLNTEAFF.

This rearrangement joins TRBV4-1 to TRBJ1-1, with TRBD1 matching 7 bases. J lost 0 bases, V lost 5 bases, and 18 bases had no gene match. This CDR3 is 19 amino acids long. CDR1 and CDR2 (germline): MGHRA, YSYEKL. CDR3 residues: CASSSGGGTASRLNTEAFF. CDR3 sequence (DNA): TGCGCCAGCAGCTCTGGTGGGGGGACAGCGTCCCGGCTGAACACTGAAGCTTTCTTT.

V and J are TRBV7-3 and TRBJ2-3, with 9 positions matching TRBD1. CDR3 length equals 16 residues. CDR1 is SGHTA, CDR2 FQGTGA, per germline. Trimming cost V 2 bases and J 3 bases; bases outside gene matches: 6. CDR3 sequence (DNA): TGTGCCAGCAGCTTATCGGGACAGGGAGGAACAGATACGCAGTATTTT. This gives the protein CASSLSGQGGTDTQYF.

This chain links TRBV21-1 with TRBJ2-7; the table assigns TRBD2, which was not confirmed against the DNA. TRBV21-1 is termed a pseudogene. This CDR3 comprises 10 residues. The CDR3 DNA sequence: TGTGCCAGCCCCCCGTACGAGCAGTACTTC. Translating gives CASPPYEQYF.

The chain is built from TRBV3-1 (or the pseudogene TRBV3-2) and TRBJ1-6; D remains ambiguous. This CDR3 contains 19 residues. The V gene's germline CDR1 is LGHDT and CDR2 YNNKEL (reference sequence). V was trimmed by 0 bases and J by 0 bases, leaving 15 bases between them. The CDR3 nucleotides are TGTGCCAGCAGCCAAGATGCAACCCCGAGAGGCTCCTATAATTCACCCCTCCACTTT. It specifies CASSQDATPRGSYNSPLHF.

This chain links TRBV30 with TRBJ1-5; TRBD1 might be the D (5 bases). Looked up from germline, CDR1 is GTSNPN and CDR2 is SVGIG (reference sequence). This CDR3 has 15 residues. Deletions cut 0 bases from V and 6 bases from J, with 15 bases between. CDR3 region: CAWSVPGTTGQPQHF. The DNA of the CDR3 is TGTGCCTGGAGTGTACCCGGGACTACGGGTCAGCCCCAGCATTTT.

This chain joins TRBV5-1 and TRBJ2-2; D is possibly TRBD1 (5 bases). CDR1 and CDR2 from the germline V gene are SGHRS and YFSETQ. V dropped 1 base and J dropped 3 bases, with 19 bases sitting between them. The length of the CDR3 is 18 residues. Written as DNA, the CDR3 is TGCGCCAGCAGCTTGACAGGATCGGACGTCGCCCACACCGGGGAGCTGTTTTTT. Protein: CASSLTGSDVAHTGELFF.

The chain recombines TRBV5-4 with TRBJ2-7, with 9 bases matching TRBD2. The CDR3 sequence is 15 residues long. In germline, CDR1 is SGHNT, CDR2 YYREEE (reference sequence). After removal of 3 bases from V and 2 bases from J, the junction contained 6 bases not matched to a gene. CDR3 DNA sequence: TGTGCCAGCAGCTCACCGACTAGCGGAGCCTACGAGCAGTACTTC. As protein: CASSSPTSGAYEQYF.

This rearrangement joins TRBV7-2 to TRBJ1-1, with D maybe TRBD1 (6 bases). The V end was cut by 6 bases, the J end by 1 base, with 9 bases between. The germline V gene encodes CDR1 SGHTA and CDR2 FQGNSA. The CDR3 contains 13 residues. CDR3 sequence: CASRRGGNTEAFF. In DNA, the CDR3 is TGTGCCAGCAGGAGAGGGGGGAACACTGAAGCTTTCTTT. Full variable domain (outside the CDR3, taken from reference TRBV7-2 and TRBJ1-1): GAGVSQSPSNKVTEKGKDVELRCDPISGHTALYWYRQSLGQGLEFLIYFQGNSAPDKSGLPSDRFSAERTGGSVSTLTIQRTQQEDSAVYLCASRRGGNTEAFFGQGTRLTVV.

The CDR3 region is CASGLPRQGLGGPNTIYF. The CDR3 DNA sequence: TGTGCTAGTGGTTTGCCCCGACAGGGTCTGGGAGGACCAAACACCATATATTTT. The rearrangement joins TRBV12-5 to TRBJ1-3, with TRBD1 matching over 7 bases. The ends lost 2 bases at V and 6 bases at J; junction bases unmatched: 16. Germline values: CDR1 LGHNT, CDR2 FRNRAP. This CDR3 is built from 18 residues.

The chain is built from TRBV28 and TRBJ1-3; D gene ambiguous. This CDR3 contains 15 residues. Germline values: CDR1 MDHEN, CDR2 SYDVKM. V was trimmed by 7 bases and J by 0 bases, leaving 13 bases between them. The CDR3, as DNA: TGTGCCAGCACCTCGGGATCTAACTCTGGAAACACCATATATTTT. The encoded protein is CASTSGSNSGNTIYF.

CDR3 in DNA: TGTGCCAGCTCACCACCTAGCCAAGAGACCCAGTACTTC. This translates into CASSPPSQETQYF. The chain links TRBV18 to TRBJ2-5; unclear D gene. The CDR3 spans 13 residues. V was trimmed by 0 bases and J by 1 base, leaving 3 bases between them. Germline V gives CDR1 KGHSH, CDR2 LQKENI.

The V gene is TRBV2, the J gene TRBJ2-5; the D gene is possibly TRBD1 (7 bases). Germline V gene data show CDR1 as SNHLY and CDR2 as FYNNEI. Trimming took off 5 bases at V and 5 bases at J, with 18 bases between the two ends. The CDR3 has 15 amino acids. The CDR3 region is CASSQRTGGGETQYF. DNA for the CDR3: TGTGCCAGCAGTCAGAGGACAGGAGGAGGGGAGACCCAGTACTTC.

The gene calls are TRBV27 and TRBJ2-2, with a weak D call TRBD2 (6 bases). Between the trimmed V and J ends, which lost 5 bases and 3 bases, there was a span of 19 bases. This CDR3 region has 17 residues. In germline, CDR1 is MNHEY, CDR2 SMNVEV (reference sequence). The CDR3 reads CASSPRPSSVDTGELFF. CDR3 in DNA: TGTGCCAGCAGTCCCCGCCCTTCTAGCGTCGACACCGGGGAGCTGTTTTTT.

The V gene is TRBV27, the J gene TRBJ1-1, with D hard to call. Between the trimmed V and J ends, which lost 3 bases and 4 bases, there was a span of 12 bases. Germline CDR1 is MNHEY and CDR2 is SMNVEV (reference sequence). CDR3 size: 14 residues. The CDR3 coding sequence is TGTGCCAGCAGTTTCTCGGGTTACGGCACTGAAGCTTTCTTT. It encodes CASSFSGYGTEAFF.

The rearrangement joins TRBV3-1 (or the pseudogene TRBV3-2) to TRBJ2-5, with a weak D call TRBD1 (6 bases). V was pared by 2 bases and J by 9 bases, with 10 bases between. Germline CDR1 and CDR2: LGHDT and YNNKEL (reference sequence). This CDR3 is 12 amino acids long. CDR3 nucleotide sequence: TGTGCCAGCAGCCAAATCCGACAGGCCCAGTACTTC. Protein product: CASSQIRQAQYF.

The chain employs TRBV27 and TRBJ1-3, with D perhaps TRBD1 (6 bases). CDR1 is MNHEY, CDR2 SMNVEV, per germline (reference sequence). Trimming took off 6 bases at V and 3 bases at J, with 12 bases between the two ends. This CDR3 is built from 14 residues. In DNA form, the CDR3 reads TGTGCCAGCAGCTCAGACAGGTTTGGAAACACCATATATTTT. Protein sequence: CASSSDRFGNTIYF.

The chain links TRBV27 to TRBJ1-2; D might be TRBD1 (5 bases). V was trimmed by 1 base and J by 5 bases, leaving 14 bases between them. The germline CDR1 and CDR2 sequences are MNHEY and SMNVEV (reference sequence). The CDR3 loop spans 15 amino acids. CDR3 sequence: CASSLYSDGGYGYTF. The CDR3, as DNA: TGTGCCAGCAGTTTATATTCAGACGGGGGTTATGGCTACACCTTC.

This chain joins TRBV6-1 and TRBJ2-3, with no clear D. The germline V gene has CDR1 MNHNS and CDR2 SASEGT. The CDR3 contains 14 residues. V was pared by 1 base and J by 2 bases, with 7 bases between. The CDR3: CASSEGGSTDTQYF. In nucleotides, the CDR3 is TGTGCCAGCAGTGAAGGTGGCTCCACAGATACGCAGTATTTT.

V usage is TRBV6-5 and J usage is TRBJ1-2; D perhaps matches TRBD1 (5 bases). V was pared by 0 bases and J by 4 bases, with 9 bases between. This CDR3 has 14 amino acids. Germline V gives CDR1 MNHEY, CDR2 SVGAGI. The CDR3 DNA is TGTGCCAGCAGTTACTCCGGGGGGACCTATGGCTACACCTTC. Translated: CASSYSGGTYGYTF.